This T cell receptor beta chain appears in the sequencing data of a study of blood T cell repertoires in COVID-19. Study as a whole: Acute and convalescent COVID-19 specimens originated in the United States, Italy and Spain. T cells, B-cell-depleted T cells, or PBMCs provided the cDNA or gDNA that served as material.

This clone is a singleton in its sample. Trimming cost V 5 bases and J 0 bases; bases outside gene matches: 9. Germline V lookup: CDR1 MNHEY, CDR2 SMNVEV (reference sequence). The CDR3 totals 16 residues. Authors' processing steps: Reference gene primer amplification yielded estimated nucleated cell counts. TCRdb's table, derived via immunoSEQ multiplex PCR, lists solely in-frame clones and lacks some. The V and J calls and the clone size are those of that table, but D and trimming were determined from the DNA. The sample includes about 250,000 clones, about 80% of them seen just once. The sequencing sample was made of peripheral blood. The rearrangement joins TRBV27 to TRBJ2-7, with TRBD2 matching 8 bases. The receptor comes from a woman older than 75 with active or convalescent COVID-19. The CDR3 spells CASSPRGGGPSYEQYF. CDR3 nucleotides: TGTGCCAGCAGTCCGAGAGGCGGGGGGCCCTCCTACGAGCAGTACTTC.